The next 28 T cell receptor beta chains were all read from a single sample in a study of CD8 T cells in Susac syndrome. With random hexamers, about 0.5 to 1 ug RNA was reverse transcribed. TCRdb reprocessed the immunoSEQ multiplex PCR reads via MiXCR and lists one record per CDR3 protein. The table lists some 170,000 distinct CDR3 sequences, approximately 94% of them singletons. Sequenced: CD4+ T cells from PBMCs. Receptors were obtained from a human donor with multiple sclerosis.

The chain is built from TRBV5-4 and TRBJ2-2; TRBD1 agrees at 7 bases. Per germline, CDR1 SGHNT and CDR2 YYREEE (reference sequence). Trimming took 2 bases from V and 5 from J; bases not matched to a gene: 9. This CDR3 has 16 amino acids. DNA for the CDR3: TGTGCCAGCAGCTTTCCCCAGACAGGGAGAACCGGGGAGCTGTTTTTT. Protein sequence: CASSFPQTGRTGELFF.

The V gene is TRBV25-1, the J gene TRBJ2-7; D is possibly TRBD1 or TRBD2 (5 bases each). The CDR3 loop spans 13 amino acids. Between the trimmed V and J ends, which lost 2 bases and 9 bases, there was a span of 14 bases. CDR1 MGHDK and CDR2 SYGVNS come from the germline V gene. The CDR3 is CASSEGTSRSQYF. In DNA form, the CDR3 reads TGTGCCAGCAGTGAAGGGACGTCTCGGTCGCAGTACTTC.

This clonotype has a single count. This chain connects TRBV18 to TRBJ1-3; no definite D call. CDR1 and CDR2 (germline): KGHSH, LQKENI. The CDR3 extends over 16 amino acids. The V and J ends lost 2 bases and 1 base respectively, with 12 bases between them. The CDR3 spells CASSPENAASGNTIYF. The DNA for the CDR3 is TGTGCCAGCTCACCAGAGAATGCGGCTTCTGGAAACACCATATATTTT.

The V and J genes are TRBV27 and TRBJ2-7, with D possibly being TRBD2 (5 bases). CDR1 is MNHEY, CDR2 SMNVEV, per germline (reference sequence). The CDR3 covers 15 residues. V was trimmed by 3 bases and J by 2 bases, leaving 14 bases between them. This CDR3 is CASSFEGPPPYEQYF. The CDR3 DNA sequence: TGTGCCAGCAGTTTTGAGGGTCCACCACCCTACGAGCAGTACTTC.

The J gene is TRBJ2-6, the V gene TRBV15, with D perhaps given as TRBD1 or TRBD2 (5 bases each). The CDR3 is made up of 18 amino acids. CDR1 LNHNV and CDR2 YYDKDF come from the germline V gene (reference sequence). Deletions cut 0 bases from V and 0 bases from J, with 12 bases between. CDR3 protein: CATSRDLKGSSGANVLTF. Here the CDR3 DNA reads TGTGCCACCAGCAGAGATCTGAAGGGGAGCTCTGGGGCCAACGTCCTGACTTTC.

This clonotype is a singleton in its sample. The chain carries TRBV19 and TRBJ1-5; D is unclear. From germline, CDR1 is LNHDA and CDR2 SQIVND (reference sequence). V shed 1 base and J shed 1 base, with 11 bases lying between them. The CDR3 sequence is 16 residues long. Written as DNA, the CDR3 is TGTGCCAGTAGTATAGCCGGAGGAAGGAGCAATCAGCCCCAGCATTTT. Translation gives CASSIAGGRSNQPQHF. Looking up the rest from reference TRBV19 and TRBJ1-5 gives the full variable domain: DGGITQSPKYLFRKEGQNVTLSCEQNLNHDAMYWYRQDPGQGLRLIYYSQIVNDFQKGDIAEGYSVSREKKESFPLTVTSAQKNPTAFYLCASSIAGGRSNQPQHFGDGTRLSIL.

This clonotype was seen a single time. V gene TRBV2 combines with J gene TRBJ2-1; D unclear. Deletions cut 8 bases from V and 5 bases from J, with 16 bases between. This CDR3 contains 14 residues. Germline assignment: CDR1 SNHLY and CDR2 FYNNEI. CDR3 DNA sequence: TGTGCCAGCGACTCCGCTTTTCTCCACAATGAGCAGTTCTTC. Translating it yields CASDSAFLHNEQFF. The variable domain in full, completed from reference TRBV2 and TRBJ2-1, reads EPEVTQTPSHQVTQMGQEVILRCVPISNHLYFYWYRQILGQKVEFLVSFYNNEISEKSEIFDDQFSVERPDGSNFTLKIRSTKLEDSAMYFCASDSAFLHNEQFFGPGTRLTVL.

This chain links TRBV24-1 with TRBJ1-1; D is unclear. CDR3 size: 13 residues. The V end lost 1 base, the J end lost 8 bases, and 10 bases lay between the germline ends. Germline loops: CDR1 KGHDR, CDR2 SFDVKD. The CDR3 region is CATSDFWYKEAFF. The CDR3 coding sequence is TGTGCCACCAGTGATTTTTGGTACAAGGAAGCTTTCTTT.

This chain connects TRBV20-1 to TRBJ2-1, with TRBD2 matching over 8 bases. The CDR3 is 14 residues long. Germline V gene data show CDR1 as DFQATT and CDR2 as SNEGSKA (reference sequence). Losses at the gene ends were 2 bases for V and 0 bases for J; bases not matched to a gene: 0. In DNA form, the CDR3 reads TGCAGTGCTAGACTAGCGGGCTCCTACAATGAGCAGTTCTTC. This translates into CSARLAGSYNEQFF.

The chain uses TRBV19 and TRBJ1-2, with 7 bases that match TRBD1. CDR1 is LNHDA, CDR2 SQIVND, per germline (reference sequence). Trimming at V came to 2 bases and at J to 5 bases, leaving 5 bases not matched to a gene. The CDR3 consists of 14 residues. The CDR3 DNA reads TGTGCCAGTAGTATAAGCCAGGGGGAGTATGGCTACACCTTC. Translated, it gives CASSISQGEYGYTF.

This sequence joins TRBV4-2 and TRBJ2-7; no firm D call. Germline loops: CDR1 LGHNA, CDR2 YNFKEQ. Trimming shortened V by 0 bases and J by 6 bases, and 12 bases separated the two germline ends. The CDR3 is 14 residues long. The CDR3 region is CASSQEVSTGEQYF. CDR3 nucleotides: TGTGCCAGCAGCCAAGAGGTATCGACGGGCGAGCAGTACTTC.

J is TRBJ1-1 and V is TRBV19, with 9 bases identical to TRBD1. V gave up 8 bases and J gave up 8 bases; unmatched junction bases: 3. The CDR3 contains 11 residues. Germline V gene data show CDR1 as LNHDA and CDR2 as SQIVND (reference sequence). CDR3 loop: CASFTGGEAFF. CDR3 bases: TGTGCCAGTTTTACAGGGGGCGAAGCTTTCTTT.

The CDR3 nucleotides read TGTGCCAGCAGTTACTCATCCGGACAGGATAGCAATCAGCCCCAGCATTTT. Translating gives CASSYSSGQDSNQPQHF. The gene calls are TRBV6-2 or TRBV6-3 and TRBJ1-5; 7 bases fit TRBD1. Germline CDR1 is MNHEY and CDR2 is SVGEGT. The CDR3 spans 17 residues. With 0 bases clipped from V and 0 bases from J, the junction kept 5 bases outside the gene matches.

The chain couples TRBV6-5 to TRBJ1-2, with D unclear. With 5 bases removed from V and 4 bases from J, the gap between germline ends came to 14 bases. The CDR3 is made up of 14 amino acids. Per germline, CDR1 MNHEY and CDR2 SVGAGI. CDR3 nucleotide sequence: TGTGCCAGCAGTGTCCGACAATCCGGCTATGGCTACACCTTC. As protein: CASSVRQSGYGYTF.

The rearrangement links TRBV24-1 to TRBJ2-6, with D perhaps TRBD1 (6 bases). CDR1 is KGHDR and CDR2 is SFDVKD in the germline V gene. The CDR3 spans 15 residues. Trimming stripped 4 bases from V and 0 bases from J, with 6 bases between. CDR3: CATSETGSGANVLTF. The CDR3 DNA is TGTGCCACCAGTGAGACAGGCTCTGGGGCCAACGTCCTGACTTTC.

The V and J genes are TRBV27 and TRBJ2-3; the D gene is possibly TRBD1 (5 bases). V dropped 7 bases and J dropped 8 bases, with 10 bases sitting between them. Germline V gives CDR1 MNHEY, CDR2 SMNVEV (reference sequence). The CDR3 is 11 amino acids. Written as DNA, the CDR3 is TGTGCCAGCACCCTAAGGGGTACGCAGTATTTT. It yields the protein CASTLRGTQYF.

This clonotype was seen once. The rearrangement uses TRBV28 and TRBJ1-2; a possible D gene is TRBD1 (6 bases). Germline V gene data show CDR1 as MDHEN and CDR2 as SYDVKM. This CDR3 spans 15 amino acids. The germline V and J ends were trimmed by 5 bases and 3 bases, with 16 bases remaining between them. The CDR3 here is CASSGRTAGDYGYTF. The CDR3 coding sequence is TGTGCCAGCAGTGGTCGGACAGCTGGGGACTATGGCTACACCTTC.

The chain recombines TRBV24-1 with TRBJ2-3; unclear D gene. In germline, CDR1 is KGHDR, CDR2 SFDVKD. This CDR3 is built from 12 residues. V lost 5 bases and J lost 2, with 4 bases in between. CDR3 sequence (DNA): TGTGCCACCAGTGGCCACACAGATACGCAGTATTTT. Translating it yields CATSGHTDTQYF.

The rearrangement joins TRBV12-3 or TRBV12-4 to TRBJ1-1; TRBD1 matches at 7 bases. The CDR3 spans 13 residues. V shed 6 bases, J shed 7 bases, and the junction held 8 bases outside the gene matches. CDR3 residues: CASRKDREGEAFF. The DNA of the CDR3 is TGTGCCAGCAGAAAAGACAGGGAGGGTGAAGCTTTCTTT.

The chain has TRBV30 and TRBJ1-5; D might be TRBD1 (6 bases). Trimming took off 0 bases at V and 4 bases at J, with 16 bases between the two ends. There are 16 residues in the CDR3. Germline-derived CDR1 and CDR2 are GTSNPN and SVGIG (reference sequence). CDR3 DNA sequence: TGTGCCTGGAGTGTACACCCCGGACAGCCAAATCAGCCCCAGCATTTT. It codes for CAWSVHPGQPNQPQHF.

The chain uses TRBV2 and TRBJ2-1; 7 bases are a match to TRBD2. J was trimmed by 7 bases and V by 4 bases; bases with no gene match: 13. The length of the CDR3 is 16 residues. Germline CDR1 SNHLY, CDR2 FYNNEI. The CDR3 DNA reads as TGTGCCAGCAGTGTGAATGGGGCGAGAGCGGGAAATGAGCAGTTCTTC. Translated, it gives CASSVNGARAGNEQFF.

The rearrangement links TRBV7-9 to TRBJ2-1, with TRBD2 identical over 9 bases. This CDR3 comprises 17 residues. Germline values: CDR1 SEHNR, CDR2 FQNEAQ (reference sequence). V lost 4 bases, J lost 2 bases, and 9 bases stayed unmatched. CDR3 sequence reads: CASSWTQTSGPYNEQFF. In DNA, the CDR3 is TGTGCCAGCAGCTGGACGCAGACTAGCGGCCCCTACAATGAGCAGTTCTTC.

The chain links TRBV20-1 to TRBJ1-5, with no clear D. CDR1 DFQATT and CDR2 SNEGSKA come from the germline V gene (reference sequence). V shed 6 bases and J shed 0 bases, with 18 bases lying between them. This CDR3 region has 16 residues. Here the CDR3 DNA reads TGCAGTGCCCCCCCGGAACCAGCTTATAGCAATCAGCCCCAGCATTTT. Translation gives CSAPPEPAYSNQPQHF.

The V gene is TRBV29-1, the J gene TRBJ2-3; 8 bases map to TRBD1. Germline CDR1 reads SQVTM; CDR2 reads ANQGSEA. The CDR3 is 14 amino acids. V shed 6 bases and J 4 bases; nucleotides not matched to a gene: 9. The chain's CDR3 is CSVGTGSWPDTQYF. CDR3 DNA sequence: TGCAGCGTCGGGACAGGTTCTTGGCCAGATACGCAGTATTTT.

J is TRBJ1-5 and V is TRBV12-3 or TRBV12-4; D is unresolved. V lost 6 bases to trimming and J lost 7 bases, with 10 bases between them. This CDR3 has 12 amino acids. In DNA form, the CDR3 reads TGTGCCAGCAGAAATGGGCGGCAGCCCCAGCATTTT. Residues: CASRNGRQPQHF.

The J gene is TRBJ2-3, the V gene TRBV6-5, with a weak D call TRBD2 (5 bases). Per the germline V gene, CDR1 is MNHEY and CDR2 is SVGAGI. Trimming removed 5 bases at V and 2 bases at J, with 8 bases between. The CDR3 runs to 13 residues. The DNA for the CDR3 is TGTGCCAGCAGTGCGGACTTCACAGATACGCAGTATTTT. Translating it yields CASSADFTDTQYF.

The rearrangement links TRBV18 to TRBJ1-1; the D is unclear. This CDR3 has 14 amino acids. Germline CDR1 is KGHSH and CDR2 is LQKENI. The germline V and J ends were trimmed by 3 bases and 6 bases, with 14 bases remaining between them. The CDR3 bases are TGTGCCAGCTCACCTGCGGCGAGTCGATCTGAAGCTTTCTTT. Residues: CASSPAASRSEAFF.

Written as DNA, the CDR3 is TGTGCCAGTGCCGGCGGACAGGTGTCCTATGGCTACACCTTC. Its protein product is CASAGGQVSYGYTF. The chain couples TRBV5-6 to TRBJ1-2, with TRBD1 matching 7 bases. Trimming removed 8 bases from V and 4 bases from J; junction bases left unmatched: 11. Germline CDR1 is SGHDT and CDR2 is YYEEEE. The CDR3 consists of 14 residues.